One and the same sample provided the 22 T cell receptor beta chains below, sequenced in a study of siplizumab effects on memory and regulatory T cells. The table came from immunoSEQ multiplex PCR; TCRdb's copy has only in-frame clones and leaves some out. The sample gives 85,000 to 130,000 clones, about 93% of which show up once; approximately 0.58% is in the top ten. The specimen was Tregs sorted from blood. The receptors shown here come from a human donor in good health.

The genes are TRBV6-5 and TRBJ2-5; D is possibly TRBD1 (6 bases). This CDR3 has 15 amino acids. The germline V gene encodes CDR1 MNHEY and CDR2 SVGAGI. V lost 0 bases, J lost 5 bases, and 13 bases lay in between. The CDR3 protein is CASSYSSGVAETQYF. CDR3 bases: TGTGCCAGCAGTTACTCGTCAGGGGTTGCGGAGACCCAGTACTTC.

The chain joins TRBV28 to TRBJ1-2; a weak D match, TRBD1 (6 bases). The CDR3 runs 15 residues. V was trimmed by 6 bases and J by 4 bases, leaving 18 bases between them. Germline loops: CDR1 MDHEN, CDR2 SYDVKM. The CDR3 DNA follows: TGTGCCAGCAGCGAATCCGGGACAAGGCTCTATGGCTACACCTTC. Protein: CASSESGTRLYGYTF.

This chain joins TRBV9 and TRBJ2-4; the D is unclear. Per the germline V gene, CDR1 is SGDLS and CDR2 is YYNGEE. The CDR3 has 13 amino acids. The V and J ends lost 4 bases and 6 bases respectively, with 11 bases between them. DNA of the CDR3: TGTGCCAGCAGCCTGGGTCTCGCAAACATTCAGTACTTC. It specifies CASSLGLANIQYF.

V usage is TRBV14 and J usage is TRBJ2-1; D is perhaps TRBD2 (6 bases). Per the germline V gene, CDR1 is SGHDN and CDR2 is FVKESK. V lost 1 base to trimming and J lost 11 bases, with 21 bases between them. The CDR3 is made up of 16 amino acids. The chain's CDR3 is CASSQGIRDLREKQFF. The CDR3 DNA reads TGTGCCAGCAGCCAAGGAATCCGGGACCTACGGGAGAAGCAGTTCTTC.

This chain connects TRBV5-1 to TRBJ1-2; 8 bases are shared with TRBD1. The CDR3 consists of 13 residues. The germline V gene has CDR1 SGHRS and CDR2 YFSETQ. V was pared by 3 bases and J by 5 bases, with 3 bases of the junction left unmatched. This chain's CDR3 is CASSYGQGYGYTF. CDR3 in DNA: TGCGCCAGCAGCTATGGACAGGGATATGGCTACACCTTC.

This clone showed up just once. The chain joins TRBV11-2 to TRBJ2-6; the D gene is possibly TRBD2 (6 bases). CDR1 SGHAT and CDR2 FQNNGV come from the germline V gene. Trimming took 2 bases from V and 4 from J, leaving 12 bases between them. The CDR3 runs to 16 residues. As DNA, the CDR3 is TGTGCCAGCAGCTTACGGAGGGTCTCCGGGGCCAACGTCCTGACTTTC. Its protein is CASSLRRVSGANVLTF.

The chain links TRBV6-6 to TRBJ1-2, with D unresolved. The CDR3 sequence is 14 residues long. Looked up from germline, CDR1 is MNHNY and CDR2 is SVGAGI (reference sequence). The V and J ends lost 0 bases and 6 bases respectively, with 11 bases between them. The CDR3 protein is CASSYSERTHGYTF. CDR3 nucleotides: TGTGCCAGCAGTTACTCGGAGCGTACGCATGGCTACACCTTC.

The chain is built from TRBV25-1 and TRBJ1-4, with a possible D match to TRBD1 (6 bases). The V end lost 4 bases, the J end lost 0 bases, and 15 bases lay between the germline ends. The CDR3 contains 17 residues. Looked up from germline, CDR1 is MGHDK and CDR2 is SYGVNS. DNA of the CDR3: TGTGCCAGCAGTGCCTACAGGGTAGGCTCAACTAATGAAAAACTGTTTTTT. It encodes CASSAYRVGSTNEKLFF.

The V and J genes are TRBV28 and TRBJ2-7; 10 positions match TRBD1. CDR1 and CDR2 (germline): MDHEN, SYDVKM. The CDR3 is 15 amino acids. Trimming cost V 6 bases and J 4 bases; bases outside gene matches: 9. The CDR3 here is CASRLFGTGDYEQYF. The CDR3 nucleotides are TGTGCCAGCAGACTATTCGGGACAGGGGATTACGAGCAGTACTTC.

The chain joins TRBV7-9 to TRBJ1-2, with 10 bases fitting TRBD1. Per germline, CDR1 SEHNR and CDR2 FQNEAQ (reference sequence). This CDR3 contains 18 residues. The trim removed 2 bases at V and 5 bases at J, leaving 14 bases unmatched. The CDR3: CASSLSISRDRGLYGYTF. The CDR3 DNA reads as TGTGCCAGCAGCTTATCCATATCCCGGGACAGGGGATTATATGGCTACACCTTC. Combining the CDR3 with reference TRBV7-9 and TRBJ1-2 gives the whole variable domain DTGVSQNPRHKITKRGQNVTFRCDPISEHNRLYWYRQTLGQGPEFLTYFQNEAQLEKSRLLSDRFSAERPKGSFSTLEIQRTEQGDSAMYLCASSLSISRDRGLYGYTFGSGTRLTVV.

The CDR3 loop reads CASSYAVSDTEAFF. CDR3 DNA: TGTGCCAGCAGTTACGCGGTGTCGGACACTGAAGCTTTCTTT. The chain combines TRBV6-6 with TRBJ1-1; D is undetermined. Trimming left V 2 bases short and J 3 bases short, with 10 bases between. CDR1 MNHNY and CDR2 SVGAGI come from the germline V gene (reference sequence). The CDR3 length is 14 residues.

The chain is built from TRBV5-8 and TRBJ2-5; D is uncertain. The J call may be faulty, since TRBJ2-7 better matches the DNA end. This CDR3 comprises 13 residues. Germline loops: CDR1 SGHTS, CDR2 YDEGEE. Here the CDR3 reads CASSFGLSYEQYF. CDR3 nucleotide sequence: TGTGCCAGCAGCTTCGGTCTCTCCTACGAGCAGTACTTC.

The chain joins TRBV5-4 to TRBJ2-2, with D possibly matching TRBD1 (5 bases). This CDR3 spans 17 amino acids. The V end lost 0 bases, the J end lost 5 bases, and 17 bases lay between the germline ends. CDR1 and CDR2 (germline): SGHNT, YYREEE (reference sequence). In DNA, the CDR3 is TGTGCCAGCAGCTTGGCCCCGCAGGGTAAGAGTACCGGGGAGCTGTTTTTT. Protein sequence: CASSLAPQGKSTGELFF.

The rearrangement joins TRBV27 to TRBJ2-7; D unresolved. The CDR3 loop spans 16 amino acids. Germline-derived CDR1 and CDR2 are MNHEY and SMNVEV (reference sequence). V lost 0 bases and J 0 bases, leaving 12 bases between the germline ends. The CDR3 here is CASSLSLVGSSYEQYF. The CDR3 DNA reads TGTGCCAGCAGTTTATCGCTAGTGGGTAGCTCCTACGAGCAGTACTTC.

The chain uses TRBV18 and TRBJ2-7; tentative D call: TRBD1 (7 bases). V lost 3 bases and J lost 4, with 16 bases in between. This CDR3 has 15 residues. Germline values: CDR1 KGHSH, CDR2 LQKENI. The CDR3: CASSPRGETVYEQYF. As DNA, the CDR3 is TGTGCCAGCTCACCCAGGGGGGAGACCGTTTACGAGCAGTACTTC. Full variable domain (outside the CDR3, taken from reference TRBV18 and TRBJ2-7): NAGVMQNPRHLVRRRGQEARLRCSPMKGHSHVYWYRQLPEEGLKFMVYLQKENIIDESGMPKERFSAEFPKEGPSILRIQQVVRGDSAAYFCASSPRGETVYEQYFGPGTRLTVT.

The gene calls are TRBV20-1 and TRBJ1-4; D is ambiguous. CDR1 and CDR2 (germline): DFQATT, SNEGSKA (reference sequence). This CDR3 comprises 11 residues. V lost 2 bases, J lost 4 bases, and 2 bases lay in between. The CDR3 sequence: CSARLNEKLFF. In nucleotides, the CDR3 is TGCAGTGCTAGACTTAATGAAAAACTGTTTTTT.

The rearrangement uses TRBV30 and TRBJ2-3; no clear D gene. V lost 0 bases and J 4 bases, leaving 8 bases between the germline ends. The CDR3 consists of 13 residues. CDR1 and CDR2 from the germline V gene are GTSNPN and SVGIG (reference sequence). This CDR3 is CAWSVFVADTQYF. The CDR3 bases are TGTGCCTGGAGTGTATTTGTGGCAGATACGCAGTATTTT.

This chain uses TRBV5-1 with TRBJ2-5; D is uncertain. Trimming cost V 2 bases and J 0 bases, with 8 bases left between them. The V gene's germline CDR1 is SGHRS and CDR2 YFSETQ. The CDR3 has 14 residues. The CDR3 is CASSFGRNQETQYF. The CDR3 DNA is TGCGCCAGCAGCTTTGGACGGAACCAAGAGACCCAGTACTTC.

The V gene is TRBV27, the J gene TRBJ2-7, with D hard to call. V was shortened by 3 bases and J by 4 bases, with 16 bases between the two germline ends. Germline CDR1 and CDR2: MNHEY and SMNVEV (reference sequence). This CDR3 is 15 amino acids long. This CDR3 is CASSFQTAGPYEQYF. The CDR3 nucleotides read TGTGCCAGCAGTTTCCAAACAGCCGGGCCTTACGAGCAGTACTTC.

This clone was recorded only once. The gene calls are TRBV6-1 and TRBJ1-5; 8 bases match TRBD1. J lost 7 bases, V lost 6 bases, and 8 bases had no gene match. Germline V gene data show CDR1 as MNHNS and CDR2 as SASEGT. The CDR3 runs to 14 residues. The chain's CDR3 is CASSQDRAVQPQHF. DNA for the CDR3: TGTGCCAGCAGCCAGGACAGGGCGGTGCAGCCCCAGCATTTT.

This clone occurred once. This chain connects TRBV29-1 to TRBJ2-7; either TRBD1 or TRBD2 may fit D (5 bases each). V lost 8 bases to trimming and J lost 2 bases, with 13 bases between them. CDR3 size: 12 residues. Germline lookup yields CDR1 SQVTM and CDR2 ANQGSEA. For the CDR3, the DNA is TGCAGCAGCCGGGACGCAACCTACGAGCAGTACTTC. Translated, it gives CSSRDATYEQYF.

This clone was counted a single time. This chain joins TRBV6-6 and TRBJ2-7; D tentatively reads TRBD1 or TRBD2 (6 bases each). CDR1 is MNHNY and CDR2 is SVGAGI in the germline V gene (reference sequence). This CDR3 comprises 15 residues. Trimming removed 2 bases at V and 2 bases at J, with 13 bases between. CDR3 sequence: CASSYVRGTPYEQYF. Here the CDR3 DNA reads TGTGCCAGCAGTTACGTGAGGGGGACTCCCTACGAGCAGTACTTC.